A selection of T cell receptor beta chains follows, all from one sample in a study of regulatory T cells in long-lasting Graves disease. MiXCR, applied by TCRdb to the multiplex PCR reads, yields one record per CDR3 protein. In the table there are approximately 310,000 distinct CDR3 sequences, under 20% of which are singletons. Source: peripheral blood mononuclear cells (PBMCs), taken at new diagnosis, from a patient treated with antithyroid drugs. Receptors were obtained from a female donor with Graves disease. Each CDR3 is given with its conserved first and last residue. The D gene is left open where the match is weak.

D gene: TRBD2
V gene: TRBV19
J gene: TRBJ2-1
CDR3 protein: CASSILGVAGNEQFF

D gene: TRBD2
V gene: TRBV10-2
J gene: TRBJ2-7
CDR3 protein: CASSRTSGTGDEQYF

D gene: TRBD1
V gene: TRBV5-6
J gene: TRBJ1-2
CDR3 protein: CASSWDLDRVNGYTF

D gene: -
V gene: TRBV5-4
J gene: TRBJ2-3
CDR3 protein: CASSFGGGLGDTQYF

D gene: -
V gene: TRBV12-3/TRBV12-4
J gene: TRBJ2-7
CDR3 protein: CASSPRYSGLSNIEQYF

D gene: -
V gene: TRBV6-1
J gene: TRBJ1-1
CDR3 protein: CASSRTLEEDTEAFF

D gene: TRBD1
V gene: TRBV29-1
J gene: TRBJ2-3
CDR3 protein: CSVYPAGTGRDTQYF

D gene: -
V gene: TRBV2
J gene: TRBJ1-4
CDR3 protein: CASSSDLPDEKLFF

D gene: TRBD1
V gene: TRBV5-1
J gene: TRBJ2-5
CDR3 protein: CASSLGTGGIQETQYF

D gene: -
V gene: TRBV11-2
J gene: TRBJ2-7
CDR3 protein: CASSLGLVLYEQYF

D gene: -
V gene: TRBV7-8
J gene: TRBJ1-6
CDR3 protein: CASSSTQVGGGSMSPLHF

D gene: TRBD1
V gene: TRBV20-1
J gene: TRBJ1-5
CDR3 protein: CSASLPTGGVVNQPQHF

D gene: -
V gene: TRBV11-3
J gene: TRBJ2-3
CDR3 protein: CASSLGTGSDTQYF

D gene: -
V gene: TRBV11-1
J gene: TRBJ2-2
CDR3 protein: CASSPAGIPNTGELFF

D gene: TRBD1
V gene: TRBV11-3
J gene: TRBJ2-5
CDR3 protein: CASSEPKGQGETRYF

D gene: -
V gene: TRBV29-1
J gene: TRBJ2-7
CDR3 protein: CSVESSYEQYF

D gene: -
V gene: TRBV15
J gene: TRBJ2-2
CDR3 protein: CATSRVRGAGELFF

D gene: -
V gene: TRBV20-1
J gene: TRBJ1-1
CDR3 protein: CSASSGGRGEAFF

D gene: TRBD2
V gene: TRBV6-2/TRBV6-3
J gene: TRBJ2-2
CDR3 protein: CASSEEGTSGSNTGELFF

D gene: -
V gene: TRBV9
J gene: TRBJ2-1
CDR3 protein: CASSVDTGGASRDEQVF

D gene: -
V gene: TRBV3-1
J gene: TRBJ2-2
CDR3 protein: CASSQDGWNGELFF

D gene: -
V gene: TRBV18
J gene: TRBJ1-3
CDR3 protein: CASSPAARSGNTIYF

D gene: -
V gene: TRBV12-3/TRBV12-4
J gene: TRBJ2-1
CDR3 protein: CASSLGHGMYNEQFF

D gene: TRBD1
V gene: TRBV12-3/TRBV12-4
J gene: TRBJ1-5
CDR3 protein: CASSLGPAGQVNQPQHF

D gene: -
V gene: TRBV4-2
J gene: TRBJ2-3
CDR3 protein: CASSQQRVTDTQYF

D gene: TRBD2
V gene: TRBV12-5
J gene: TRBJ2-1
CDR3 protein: CASGLVVAGEIGEQFF

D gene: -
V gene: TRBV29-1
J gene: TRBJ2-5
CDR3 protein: CSVDRETQYF

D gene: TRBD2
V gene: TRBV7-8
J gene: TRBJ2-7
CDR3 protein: CASSLLAGAAGGSYEQYF

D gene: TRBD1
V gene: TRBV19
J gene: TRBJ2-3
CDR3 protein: CASRGRGSGPSTDTQYF

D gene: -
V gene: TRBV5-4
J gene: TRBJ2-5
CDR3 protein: CASSRNPGQETQYF

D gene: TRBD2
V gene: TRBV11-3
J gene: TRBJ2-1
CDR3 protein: CANSSTGTSGINEQFF

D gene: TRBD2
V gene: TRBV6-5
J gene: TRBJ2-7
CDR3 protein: CASSYRWTSGSPLSSYEQYF

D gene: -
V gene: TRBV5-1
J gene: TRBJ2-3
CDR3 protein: CASNRASDGVTQYF

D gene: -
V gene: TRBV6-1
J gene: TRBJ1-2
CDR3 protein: CASSTRDYGYTF

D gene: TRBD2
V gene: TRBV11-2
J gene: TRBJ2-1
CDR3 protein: CASTLKPRVAGTFYNEQFF

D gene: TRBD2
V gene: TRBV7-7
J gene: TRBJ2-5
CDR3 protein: CASSGGRGGNQAQYF

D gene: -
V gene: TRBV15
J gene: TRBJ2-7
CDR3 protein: CATSRDLGGMRNEQYF

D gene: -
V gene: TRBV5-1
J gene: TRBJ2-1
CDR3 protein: CASSLEVAPYNEQFF

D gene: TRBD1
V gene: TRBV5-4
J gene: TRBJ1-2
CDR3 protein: CASSSDRGVDGYTF

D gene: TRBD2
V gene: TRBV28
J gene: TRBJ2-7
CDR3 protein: CASIPGGSREGYEQYF

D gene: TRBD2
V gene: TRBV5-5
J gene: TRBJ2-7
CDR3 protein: CASSPSGSLSYEQCF

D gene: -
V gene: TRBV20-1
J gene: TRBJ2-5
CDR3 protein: CSAYPNTSQQVKTQYF

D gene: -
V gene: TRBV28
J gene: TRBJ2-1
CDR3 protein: CASSLEGTSYNEQFF

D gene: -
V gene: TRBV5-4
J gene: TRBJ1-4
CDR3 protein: CASSPNTAAMEKLFF

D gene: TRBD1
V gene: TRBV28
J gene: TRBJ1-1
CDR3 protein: CASSSTGVVTEAFF

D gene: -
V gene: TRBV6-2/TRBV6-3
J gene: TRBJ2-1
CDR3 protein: CASSNRVRQFF

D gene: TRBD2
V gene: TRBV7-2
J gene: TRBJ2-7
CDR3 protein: CASSSRNTSALRYEQYF

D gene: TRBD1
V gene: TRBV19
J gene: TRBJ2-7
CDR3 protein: CASRGQPSSYEQYF

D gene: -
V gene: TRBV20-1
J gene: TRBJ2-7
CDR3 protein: CSARRPGGSSYEQYF

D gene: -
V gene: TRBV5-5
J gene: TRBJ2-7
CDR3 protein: CASSPGGGPFYEQYF

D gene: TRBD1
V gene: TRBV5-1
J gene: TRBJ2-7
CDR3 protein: CASSPGTGGVYEQYF

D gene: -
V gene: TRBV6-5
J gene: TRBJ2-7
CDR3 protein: CASSYDLVRGEQYF

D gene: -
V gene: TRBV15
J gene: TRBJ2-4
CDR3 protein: CATSRELGLAEGIQYF

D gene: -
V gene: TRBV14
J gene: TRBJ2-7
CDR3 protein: CASSHYSGRFYEQYF

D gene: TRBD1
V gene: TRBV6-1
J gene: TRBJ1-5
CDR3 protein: CASTRGTGGSVGQPQHF

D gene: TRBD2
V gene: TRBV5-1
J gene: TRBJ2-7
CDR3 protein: CASSLAGGFYEQYF

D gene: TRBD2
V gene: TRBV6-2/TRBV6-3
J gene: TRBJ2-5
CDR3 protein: CARTPTSGRWQQETQYF